This record covers a single T cell receptor (beta chain). Trimming left V 6 bases short and J 8 bases short, with 16 bases between. The CDR3 has 13 amino acids. In the original processing: Using reference gene primer amplification, nucleated cell counts were estimated. Sequencing was performed with immunoSEQ multiplex PCR; in TCRdb, only in-frame clones are kept and a portion is missing. V and J calls plus clone size are reproduced from that table; the DNA served to infer D and trimming. The repertoire holds about 78,000 clones, with roughly 86% as singletons. This specimen comes from a study of blood T cell repertoires in COVID-19. Across the study: Samples representing acute and convalescent COVID-19 were sourced from the United States, Italy and Spain. T cells, B-cell-depleted T cells, or PBMCs supplied cDNA or gDNA.

The sequence was collected from a man aged 45-65 years with active or convalescent COVID-19. The sequencing sample was made of peripheral blood. This chain links TRBV12-3 or TRBV12-4 with TRBJ1-2, with D possibly matching TRBD1 (5 bases). The CDR3 nucleotides are TGTGCCAGCAGCTACCAGGGAGGTCCCGGCTACACCTTC. Protein product: CASSYQGGPGYTF.